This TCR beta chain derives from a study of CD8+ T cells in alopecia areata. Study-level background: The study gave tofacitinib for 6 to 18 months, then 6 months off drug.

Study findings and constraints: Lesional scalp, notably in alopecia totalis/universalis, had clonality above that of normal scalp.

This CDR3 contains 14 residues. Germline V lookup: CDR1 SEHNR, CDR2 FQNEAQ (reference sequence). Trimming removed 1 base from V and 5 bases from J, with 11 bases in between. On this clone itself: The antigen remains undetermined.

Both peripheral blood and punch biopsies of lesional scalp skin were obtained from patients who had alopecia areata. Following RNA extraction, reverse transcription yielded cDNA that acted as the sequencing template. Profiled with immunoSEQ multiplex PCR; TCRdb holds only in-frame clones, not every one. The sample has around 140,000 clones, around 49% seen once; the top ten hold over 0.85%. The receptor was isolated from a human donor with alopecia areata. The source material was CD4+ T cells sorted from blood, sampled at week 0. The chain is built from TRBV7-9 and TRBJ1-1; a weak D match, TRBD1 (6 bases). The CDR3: CASSLEGVVTEAFF. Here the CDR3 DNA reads TGTGCCAGCAGCTTAGAGGGGGTAGTAACTGAAGCTTTCTTT.